These 28 T cell receptor beta chains originate from one sample sequenced in a study of breast tumors, draining lymph nodes, adjacent tissues listed by TCRdb under 2016. Lymph node samples came from the axillary draining lymph nodes of breast cancer patients. The library was generated by multiplex PCR. TCRdb lists the instrument as Illumina HiSeq 2000. TCRdb reprocessing: public reads trimmed at Q25 with fastp, clones called with MiXCR, in-frame beta chains kept. Rows are combined by CDR3 protein, so each entry shows the most common genes and DNA. Present in this sample are 150,000 to 200,000 distinct CDR3 sequences, about 30% of which were seen just once. The top ten constitute approximately 4.2% of the sample. The sequencing sample was made of axillary lymph node tissue. The source is a female donor with breast cancer. Some clones in this sample may be carry-over from other donors' samples.

This chain joins TRBV29-1 and TRBJ1-2; the match to TRBD1 covers 9 bases. The CDR3 covers 16 residues. Per the germline V gene, CDR1 is SQVTM and CDR2 is ANQGSEA. Trimming at V came to 6 bases and at J to 2 bases, leaving 13 bases not matched to a gene. The CDR3: CSVGRTGVPLNYGYTF. For the CDR3, the DNA is TGCAGCGTCGGCCGGACAGGGGTCCCCTTGAACTATGGCTACACCTTC.

This clonotype came up many times. The chain joins TRBV19 to TRBJ1-5; D is ambiguous. Trimming removed 2 bases from V and 4 bases from J, with 6 bases in between. This CDR3 has 13 residues. Germline V lookup: CDR1 LNHDA, CDR2 SQIVND (reference sequence). In DNA form, the CDR3 reads TGTGCCAGTAGTATAAAGGGTAATCAGCCCCAGCATTTT. Protein product: CASSIKGNQPQHF.

The sample holds a few counts of this clonotype. A much larger clone lies a single base off, so this may be a read error. J is TRBJ2-1 and V is TRBV12-3 or TRBV12-4; 9 bases fit TRBD2. The CDR3 is made up of 15 amino acids. The junction had 8 bases not matched to a gene; V was cut back by 3 bases and J by 8 bases. CDR3 DNA sequence: TGTGCCAGCAGTTTGGGTAGCGGGAGTTCGCATGAGCAGTTCTTC. This encodes CASSLGSGSSHEQFF.

This clonotype was counted at least ten times. V and J are TRBV24-1 and TRBJ1-2; a possible D gene is TRBD1 (5 bases). Germline V gene data show CDR1 as KGHDR and CDR2 as SFDVKD. This CDR3 spans 15 amino acids. The germline V and J ends were trimmed by 0 bases and 7 bases, with 14 bases remaining between them. This CDR3 reads CATSDLGQGFGGYTF. The CDR3, as DNA: TGTGCCACCAGTGATTTGGGGCAGGGATTTGGTGGCTACACCTTC.

This clonotype was detected many times. The rearrangement links TRBV6-6 to TRBJ1-5; D gene uncertain. Germline-derived CDR1 and CDR2 are MNHNY and SVGAGI (reference sequence). The CDR3 spans 12 residues. Trimming stripped 6 bases from V and 7 bases from J, with 10 bases between. In DNA form, the CDR3 reads TGTGCCAGCAGCCTCCCGAGCCAGCCCCAGCATTTT. It codes for CASSLPSQPQHF.

The chain combines TRBV5-8 with TRBJ1-4, with D unclear. The tail of the sequence fits TRBJ1-1 better, so the J call may be wrong. The germline gives CDR1 SGHTS, CDR2 YDEGEE. The CDR3 has 16 amino acids. The CDR3 DNA reads as TGTGCCAGCAGCTTGTGGGAACCGCATAAAGGCACTGAAGCTTTCTTT. This sequence encodes CASSLWEPHKGTEAFF.

This clonotype occurred many times. This chain connects TRBV4-2 to TRBJ2-5, with TRBD1 identical over 7 bases. Germline assignment: CDR1 LGHNA and CDR2 YNFKEQ. Trimming took 1 base from V and 0 from J; bases not matched to a gene: 8. The CDR3 sequence is 17 residues long. CDR3 amino acids: CASSQAGTAPYQETQYF. In nucleotides, the CDR3 is TGTGCCAGCAGCCAAGCAGGGACAGCTCCCTACCAAGAGACCCAGTACTTC.

This clonotype came up many times. The chain has TRBV5-6 and TRBJ2-2; 11 nucleotides agree with TRBD2. V was pared by 4 bases and J by 4 bases, with 6 bases of the junction left unmatched. The CDR3 loop spans 16 amino acids. Germline CDR1 SGHDT, CDR2 YYEEEE. The CDR3 loop is CASSRGLAAITGELFF. Written as DNA, the CDR3 is TGTGCCAGCAGCCGGGGACTAGCGGCAATCACCGGGGAGCTGTTTTTT.

Many counts were recorded for this clonotype. The chain links TRBV27 to TRBJ1-6; D gene unclear. Per germline, CDR1 MNHEY and CDR2 SMNVEV (reference sequence). CDR3 length: 14 residues. The V gene lost 8 bases and the J gene lost 9 bases, with 17 bases spanning the gap. CDR3 sequence: CASGWGTGSSPLHF. The CDR3 coding sequence is TGTGCCAGCGGCTGGGGTACGGGGAGTTCACCCCTCCACTTT.

Many counts were recorded for this clonotype. V gene TRBV12-3 or TRBV12-4 combines with J gene TRBJ2-7, with TRBD2 as a possible D gene (6 bases). The CDR3 loop spans 14 amino acids. V was clipped by 2 bases and J by 1 base, with 9 bases between them. The CDR3 coding sequence is TGTGCCAGCAGTTTATGGAGGGATTCCTACGAGCAGTACTTC. Protein product: CASSLWRDSYEQYF.

V usage is TRBV20-1 and J usage is TRBJ2-7, with 8 bases matching TRBD2. Per the germline V gene, CDR1 is DFQATT and CDR2 is SNEGSKA (reference sequence). V lost 4 bases, J lost 0 bases, and 11 bases stayed unmatched. CDR3 length equals 16 residues. The CDR3 here is CSANSGGFGYSYEQYF. The CDR3 region has the DNA TGCAGTGCTAACTCGGGGGGGTTCGGCTACTCCTACGAGCAGTACTTC.

The chain recombines TRBV13 with TRBJ1-2; 9 nucleotides align to TRBD1. The CDR3 has 15 residues. CDR1 PRHDT and CDR2 FYEKMQ come from the germline V gene (reference sequence). V was clipped by 5 bases and J by 6 bases; unmatched bases: 10. Written as DNA, the CDR3 is TGTGCCAGCAGCCTCGGGACAGGGTCGGTAGATGGCTACACCTTC. Protein sequence: CASSLGTGSVDGYTF.

The V gene is TRBV7-8, the J gene TRBJ2-1; TRBD2 might be the D (5 bases). Trimming took off 6 bases at V and 0 bases at J, with 9 bases between the two ends. The germline CDR1 and CDR2 sequences are SGHVS and FQNEAQ. CDR3 length equals 14 residues. Here the CDR3 DNA reads TGTGCCAGCAGTGGACTGTACTCCTACAATGAGCAGTTCTTC. Amino acids: CASSGLYSYNEQFF.

The chain uses TRBV27 and TRBJ1-6; D is ambiguous. Trimming shortened V by 10 bases and J by 7 bases, and 11 bases separated the two germline ends. Germline loops: CDR1 MNHEY, CDR2 SMNVEV (reference sequence). The CDR3 spans 12 residues. This CDR3 is CATRVFNSPLHF. CDR3 in DNA: TGTGCCACCCGAGTTTTCAATTCACCCCTCCACTTT.

This clonotype was picked up many times. This chain connects TRBV9 to TRBJ1-4; possible D gene TRBD1, 5 bases. The germline V and J ends were trimmed by 0 bases and 7 bases, with 10 bases remaining between them. CDR3 size: 14 residues. Germline CDR1 reads SGDLS; CDR2 reads YYNGEE. CDR3 DNA: TGTGCCAGCAGCGTAGGCAGGGATGCTGAAAAACTGTTTTTT. It encodes CASSVGRDAEKLFF.

The chain combines TRBV2 with TRBJ1-4; D is perhaps TRBD1 (6 bases). CDR1 SNHLY and CDR2 FYNNEI come from the germline V gene. The ends were cut back, 3 bases at V and 4 bases at J, with 12 bases in the middle. The CDR3 contains 15 residues. CDR3 nucleotides: TGTGCCAGCAGTGACAGACAGGCCATTAATGAAAAACTGTTTTTT. It yields the protein CASSDRQAINEKLFF.

At least ten counts were recorded for this clonotype. The V call is TRBV9, the J call TRBJ2-5; D is possibly TRBD1 or TRBD2 (6 bases each). Germline CDR1 is SGDLS and CDR2 is YYNGEE. V was clipped by 0 bases and J by 5 bases, with 17 bases between them. The CDR3 covers 16 residues. The CDR3 region is CASSVGGGGGTETQYF. The CDR3 coding sequence is TGTGCCAGCAGCGTAGGCGGTGGGGGCGGGACGGAGACCCAGTACTTC.

This clonotype has ten or more counts. In DNA form, the CDR3 reads TGTGCCAGCAGCTTAGGCAATGAGCAGTTCTTC. This gives the protein CASSLGNEQFF. The gene calls are TRBV7-9 and TRBJ2-1; D is undetermined. The CDR3 consists of 11 residues. The germline V and J ends were trimmed by 1 base and 6 bases, with 1 base remaining between them. Germline V gene sequence: CDR1 SEHNR, CDR2 FQNEAQ (reference sequence).

In its sample, this clonotype was seen many times. The V gene is TRBV12-3 or TRBV12-4, the J gene TRBJ2-1, with D possibly being TRBD1 (6 bases). The ends were cut back, 6 bases at V and 9 bases at J, with 24 bases in the middle. This CDR3 region has 16 residues. DNA of the CDR3: TGTGCCAGCAGCCCCCAGCCTGGCACAGGGCGGGCTGAGCAGTTCTTC. Translating it yields CASSPQPGTGRAEQFF.

The chain has TRBV15 and TRBJ1-6; D is unresolved. CDR1 LNHNV and CDR2 YYDKDF come from the germline V gene (reference sequence). CDR3 length: 17 residues. V lost 0 bases and J lost 6, with 15 bases in between. CDR3 protein: CATSRDHSSYFNSPLHF. The CDR3 DNA reads as TGTGCCACCAGCAGAGACCACTCTTCCTACTTTAATTCACCCCTCCACTTT.

A word on this clonotype: A junction end diverges from the germline sequence, so it may reflect a read error. This sequence joins TRBV7-9 and TRBJ2-3; 11 nucleotides match TRBD2. The CDR3 has 16 residues. Germline V gives CDR1 SEHNR, CDR2 FQNEAQ (reference sequence). This CDR3 is CASSLGASGRSDTRYF. CDR3 bases: TGTGCCAGCAGCTTAGGCGCTAGCGGGAGGTCAGATACGCGGTATTTT.

The chain links TRBV7-2 to TRBJ2-2; D ambiguous. Trimming stripped 4 bases from V and 8 bases from J, with 8 bases between. This CDR3 has 12 amino acids. In germline, CDR1 is SGHTA, CDR2 FQGNSA. The CDR3 bases are TGTGCCAGCAGCTGGGAACGTGGGGAGCTGTTTTTT. Translation gives CASSWERGELFF. The full variable domain, with the rest looked up from reference TRBV7-2 and TRBJ2-2, is GAGVSQSPSNKVTEKGKDVELRCDPISGHTALYWYRQSLGQGLEFLIYFQGNSAPDKSGLPSDRFSAERTGGSVSTLTIQRTQQEDSAVYLCASSWERGELFFGEGSRLTVL.

The V and J genes are TRBV5-1 and TRBJ2-2; D might be TRBD2 (6 bases). The CDR3 is made up of 14 amino acids. Germline V gene data show CDR1 as SGHRS and CDR2 as YFSETQ. Trimming pared 1 base from V and 11 bases from J, leaving 15 bases between. The CDR3 DNA reads TGCGCCAGCAGCTTGCGGGACTTGTCGGGCGAGCTGTTTTTT. This encodes CASSLRDLSGELFF.

This clonotype was found many times. V is TRBV7-2 and J is TRBJ1-5, with 7 bases matching TRBD1. CDR3 length: 15 residues. Germline lookup yields CDR1 SGHTA and CDR2 FQGNSA. Losses at the gene ends were 4 bases for V and 0 bases for J; bases not matched to a gene: 3. CDR3 DNA: TGTGCCAGCAGCTGGACAGGTTCTAGCAATCAGCCCCAGCATTTT. This sequence encodes CASSWTGSSNQPQHF.

The CDR3 DNA reads as TGTGCCAGCACCGACGCCCATGGCCAGGGTGAAGGCTACACCTTC. This codes for CASTDAHGQGEGYTF. The chain uses TRBV6-5 and TRBJ1-2; a weak D match, TRBD1 (5 bases). V shed 7 bases and J shed 8 bases, with 23 bases lying between them. CDR1 and CDR2 (germline): MNHEY, SVGAGI. CDR3 size: 15 residues.

As for this clonotype: A much larger clone lies one base from this, so it may be a read error. The V gene is TRBV6-5, the J gene TRBJ2-1; no clear D gene. This CDR3 comprises 12 residues. Trimming pared 2 bases from V and 6 bases from J, leaving 5 bases between. The germline V gene has CDR1 MNHEY and CDR2 SVGAGI. The CDR3 region has the DNA TGTGCCAGCAGTTACAATCCCAATGAGCAGTTCTTC. Protein sequence: CASSYNPNEQFF.

Comments on this clonotype: One end of the junction does not line up with germline, which may come from a read error. This rearrangement joins TRBV9 to TRBJ2-5; D perhaps matches TRBD1 (5 bases). CDR1 SGDLS and CDR2 YYNGEE come from the germline V gene. The CDR3 is 14 amino acids. The CDR3 protein is CASSIRAQGETQSF. As DNA, the CDR3 is TGTGCCAGCAGCATAAGGGCCCAGGGTGAGACCCAGTCCTTC.

This clonotype came up many times. J is TRBJ2-3 and V is TRBV29-1; D remains ambiguous. Trimming stripped 7 bases from V and 5 bases from J, with 13 bases between. The CDR3 has 12 residues. The germline V gene encodes CDR1 SQVTM and CDR2 ANQGSEA. CDR3 sequence (DNA): TGCAGCGCGTGCTTCTATCGAGATACGCAGTATTTT. This gives the protein CSACFYRDTQYF.